These 29 T cell receptor beta chains were sequenced from one sample in a study of T cells after yellow fever vaccination. TCRdb redid the calling of the 5' RACE reads with MiXCR, one entry per CDR3 protein. Of tens of thousands of distinct CDR3 sequences in the sample, around 6.9% were seen once. The sequences come from CD8+ T cells sorted from PBMCs, collected more than 4 days after the first yellow fever vaccination. The receptors were gathered from a man aged 18 to 30 who received the YFV17D yellow fever vaccine.

This clonotype was counted a few times. The chain employs TRBV4-2 and TRBJ2-3, with 13 nucleotides matching TRBD2. This CDR3 region has 19 residues. From germline, CDR1 is LGHNA and CDR2 YNFKEQ. V shed 8 bases, J shed 1 base, and the junction held 15 bases outside the gene matches. The CDR3 protein is CASPSLLWTSGGGTDTQYF. As DNA, the CDR3 is TGTGCCAGCCCTTCTCTTCTGTGGACTAGCGGGGGCGGCACAGATACGCAGTATTTT.

The chain is built from TRBV20-1 and TRBJ1-1; D is uncertain. CDR3 size: 18 residues. The germline CDR1 and CDR2 sequences are DFQATT and SNEGSKA (reference sequence). The V and J ends lost 3 bases and 5 bases respectively, with 28 bases between them. The DNA for the CDR3 is TGCAGTGCTAGTTTCGACTTGAGTCAGCGCCCCGGGCGGACTGAAGCTTTCTTT. The encoded protein is CSASFDLSQRPGRTEAFF.

This clonotype came up a few times. V and J are TRBV9 and TRBJ2-5; TRBD1 matches at 7 bases. J was trimmed by 3 bases and V by 3 bases; bases with no gene match: 14. The CDR3 is 17 amino acids. CDR1 and CDR2 from the germline V gene are SGDLS and YYNGEE. CDR3 protein: CASSAHPGQAAEETQYF. Written as DNA, the CDR3 is TGTGCCAGCAGCGCTCACCCAGGACAGGCGGCGGAAGAGACCCAGTACTTC.

This clonotype was seen repeatedly, ten times or more. V usage is TRBV6-5 and J usage is TRBJ2-1; 7 bases map to TRBD2. The J segment lost 7 bases and the V segment lost 0 bases, leaving 12 bases of the junction unmatched. Per the germline V gene, CDR1 is MNHEY and CDR2 is SVGAGI. This CDR3 is built from 17 residues. The CDR3, as DNA: TGTGCCAGCAGTTACTCGACGGCGCGCGGGGGTGAGAATGAGCAGTTCTTC. Translating gives CASSYSTARGGENEQFF.

In this sample, this clonotype turned up many times. CDR3 protein: CASSQDFAGPLNEQFF. The CDR3 nucleotides are TGCGCCAGCAGCCAAGATTTCGCAGGGCCTCTCAATGAGCAGTTCTTC. This chain joins TRBV4-3 and TRBJ2-1; the D gene is possibly TRBD1 (5 bases). Germline V gives CDR1 LGHNA, CDR2 YSLEER. V was trimmed by 0 bases and J by 6 bases, leaving 15 bases between them. The CDR3 is 16 amino acids.

The table lists this clonotype with a few counts. This chain links TRBV4-1 with TRBJ2-3; 8 nucleotides match TRBD2. V lost 1 base and J lost 4; bases outside the gene matches: 10. The CDR3 is 17 amino acids. Germline CDR1 is MGHRA and CDR2 is YSYEKL. This chain's CDR3 is CASSQGPLGAGADTQYF. The CDR3 DNA reads TGCGCCAGCAGCCAAGGGCCCCTAGGAGCGGGGGCAGATACGCAGTATTTT.

V and J are TRBV6-5 and TRBJ2-7, with 7 bases matching TRBD1. Looked up from germline, CDR1 is MNHEY and CDR2 is SVGAGI. J gave up 6 bases and V 2 bases, and 13 bases lay outside the gene matches. The CDR3 sequence is 16 residues long. CDR3 protein: CASSYVPNKQGSEQYV. DNA of the CDR3: TGTGCCAGCAGTTACGTCCCGAATAAACAGGGGTCCGAGCAGTACGTC.

This clonotype showed up just a few times. This rearrangement joins TRBV4-3 to TRBJ2-7; possible D gene TRBD1, 6 bases. The CDR3 consists of 18 residues. The V end lost 3 bases, the J end lost 1 base, and 22 bases lay between the germline ends. The germline CDR1 and CDR2 sequences are LGHNA and YSLEER. This chain's CDR3 is CASSQVLQTGQLSYEQYF. As DNA, the CDR3 is TGCGCCAGCAGCCAGGTCCTCCAGACAGGCCAGCTTTCCTACGAGCAGTACTTC.

This clonotype occurred many times. This chain joins TRBV6-1 and TRBJ1-5, with a weak D call TRBD1 (6 bases). V was cut by 7 bases and J by 2 bases, with 9 bases left in between. CDR3 length equals 13 residues. Per the germline V gene, CDR1 is MNHNS and CDR2 is SASEGT. The CDR3 nucleotides read TGTGCCAGCACAGGGGATGGCAATCAGCCCCAGCATTTT. This sequence encodes CASTGDGNQPQHF.

This clonotype was seen ten or more times. The chain combines TRBV4-2 with TRBJ1-1; TRBD1 matches at 7 bases. This CDR3 region has 15 residues. With 5 bases clipped from V and 3 bases from J, the junction kept 9 bases outside the gene matches. CDR1 is LGHNA, CDR2 YNFKEQ, per germline. CDR3 in amino acids: CASSEQGPEDTEAFF. In DNA, the CDR3 is TGTGCCAGCAGCGAACAGGGGCCCGAGGACACTGAAGCTTTCTTT.

This clonotype was seen at least ten times. The V gene is TRBV9, the J gene TRBJ1-6; D is ambiguous. V lost 0 bases and J 6 bases, leaving 7 bases between the germline ends. The CDR3 is 14 amino acids. Germline CDR1 reads SGDLS; CDR2 reads YYNGEE. CDR3 residues: CASSVVEVNSPLHF. The CDR3 region has the DNA TGTGCCAGCAGCGTAGTTGAGGTTAATTCACCCCTCCACTTT.

This clonotype has only a few counts. The chain recombines TRBV6-5 with TRBJ1-2; a possible D gene is TRBD1 (5 bases). Germline loops: CDR1 MNHEY, CDR2 SVGAGI. The V and J ends lost 3 bases and 3 bases respectively, with 11 bases between them. The CDR3 is made up of 14 amino acids. The CDR3 coding sequence is TGTGCCAGCAGTTATCGAGGCAGGGACTATGGCTACACCTTC. The encoded protein is CASSYRGRDYGYTF.

Ten or more counts support this clonotype. J is TRBJ1-2 and V is TRBV12-3 or TRBV12-4; D perhaps matches TRBD1 (5 bases). The CDR3 is made up of 11 amino acids. With 1 base removed from V and 9 bases from J, the gap between germline ends came to 6 bases. This chain's CDR3 is CASSLGTSYTF. CDR3 DNA sequence: TGTGCCAGCAGTTTAGGGACAAGCTACACCTTC.

This clonotype was counted ten times or more. The V gene is TRBV4-2, the J gene TRBJ2-5; D remains unclear. Trimming took 5 bases from V and 5 from J, leaving 12 bases between them. Germline CDR1 reads LGHNA; CDR2 reads YNFKEQ. The CDR3 totals 13 residues. This chain's CDR3 is CASSGEVRETQYF. The DNA of the CDR3 is TGTGCCAGCAGCGGTGAGGTCCGGGAGACCCAGTACTTC.

There are many counts of this clonotype. The V and J genes are TRBV29-1 and TRBJ2-1, with D tentatively TRBD1 (7 bases). Per germline, CDR1 SQVTM and CDR2 ANQGSEA. Deletions cut 3 bases from V and 7 bases from J, with 10 bases between. This CDR3 is built from 12 residues. CDR3 sequence: CSVEPGGNEQFF. CDR3 coding DNA: TGCAGCGTTGAGCCAGGGGGGAATGAGCAGTTCTTC.

The sample holds many counts of this clonotype. The chain recombines TRBV24-1 with TRBJ2-1; D remains unclear. This CDR3 has 16 residues. CDR1 is KGHDR and CDR2 is SFDVKD in the germline V gene. V was trimmed by 3 bases and J by 0 bases, leaving 11 bases between them. The CDR3 DNA follows: TGTGCCACCAGTGATGCAAGGGCCTCCTCCTACAATGAGCAGTTCTTC. Translation: CATSDARASSYNEQFF.

The sample holds many counts of this clonotype. The J gene is TRBJ2-5, the V gene TRBV7-9; tentatively, D is TRBD1 (6 bases). This CDR3 comprises 13 residues. V lost 3 bases and J lost 6, with 11 bases in between. Per germline, CDR1 SEHNR and CDR2 FQNEAQ (reference sequence). The CDR3 region has the DNA TGTGCCAGCAGCTTTCCGGGACATCAGACCCAGTACTTC. Its protein product is CASSFPGHQTQYF. The full variable domain, rest sourced from reference TRBV7-9 and TRBJ2-5, is DTGVSQNPRHKITKRGQNVTFRCDPISEHNRLYWYRQTLGQGPEFLTYFQNEAQLEKSRLLSDRFSAERPKGSFSTLEIQRTEQGDSAMYLCASSFPGHQTQYFGPGTRLLVL.

The V gene is TRBV10-3, the J gene TRBJ1-5; D is undetermined. Germline V lookup: CDR1 ENHRY, CDR2 SYGVKD. V was pared by 3 bases and J by 8 bases, with 20 bases between. CDR3 length: 16 amino acids. CDR3 DNA sequence: TGTGCCATCAGTGAAGGAGGCAGGCAAGTGTGGGAGCCCCAGCATTTT. Its translation: CAISEGGRQVWEPQHF.

The rearrangement links TRBV2 to TRBJ2-1, with D unresolved. The CDR3 is 15 residues long. V was shortened by 7 bases and J by 0 bases, with 13 bases between the two germline ends. CDR1 and CDR2 from the germline V gene are SNHLY and FYNNEI. The CDR3 DNA reads as TGTGCCAGCATAGCTTCAAGGAACTCCTACAATGAGCAGTTCTTC. It encodes CASIASRNSYNEQFF.

At least ten counts were recorded for this clonotype. J is TRBJ1-5 and V is TRBV5-4; D is undetermined. Germline-derived CDR1 and CDR2 are SGHNT and YYREEE (reference sequence). Trimming took 2 bases from V and 3 from J, leaving 6 bases between them. The CDR3 is 13 amino acids. CDR3 residues: CASSFGSNQPQHF. DNA for the CDR3: TGTGCCAGCAGCTTTGGATCCAATCAGCCCCAGCATTTT.

The genes are TRBV7-3 and TRBJ2-3; D possibly corresponds to TRBD1 (6 bases). This CDR3 region has 16 residues. Per germline, CDR1 SGHTA and CDR2 FQGTGA. The V end lost 0 bases, the J end lost 2 bases, and 12 bases lay between the germline ends. The CDR3 sequence: CASSLTDHRDTDTQYF. The DNA for the CDR3 is TGTGCCAGCAGCTTAACGGATCACAGGGACACAGATACGCAGTATTTT.

In this sample, this clonotype turned up many times. The chain links TRBV12-3 or TRBV12-4 to TRBJ1-1; D is uncertain. The CDR3 has 14 amino acids. The V gene lost 6 bases and the J gene lost 5 bases, with 16 bases spanning the gap. The CDR3 loop reads CASRFSGSRTEAFF. The CDR3 DNA is TGTGCCAGCAGATTTTCGGGGAGTCGAACTGAAGCTTTCTTT.

This clonotype was seen repeatedly, ten times or more. The V gene is TRBV7-3, the J gene TRBJ2-3; TRBD2 matches 7 bases. Germline CDR1 SGHTA, CDR2 FQGTGA. The ends lost 5 bases at V and 5 bases at J; junction bases unmatched: 10. This CDR3 is built from 15 residues. The CDR3 region has the DNA TGTGCCAGCAGCCCCGACCGGGGGAGGGTAGATACGCAGTATTTT. It encodes CASSPDRGRVDTQYF.

This clonotype was counted at least ten times. The chain combines TRBV3-1 with TRBJ2-3; D remains unclear. The length of the CDR3 is 12 residues. Germline-derived CDR1 and CDR2 are LGHDT and YNNKEL (reference sequence). The V end lost 4 bases, the J end lost 3 bases, and 5 bases lay between the germline ends. CDR3 loop: CASSPATDTQYF. The CDR3 DNA reads as TGTGCCAGCAGCCCAGCTACAGATACGCAGTATTTT.

The chain is built from TRBV4-2 and TRBJ2-5, with 8 bases fitting TRBD2. V shed 5 bases, J shed 4 bases, and the junction held 6 bases outside the gene matches. From germline, CDR1 is LGHNA and CDR2 YNFKEQ. There are 14 residues in the CDR3. The CDR3 protein is CASSSRGGPETQYF. CDR3 DNA: TGTGCCAGCAGCTCCCGGGGGGGGCCAGAGACCCAGTACTTC.

This clonotype was observed at least ten times. The CDR3 DNA reads TGTGCCAGCAGCCCTGGGACTAGCGGGGGGGCGTATACGCAGTATTTT. The encoded protein is CASSPGTSGGAYTQYF. The chain recombines TRBV12-3 or TRBV12-4 with TRBJ2-3, with 16 bases lining up with TRBD2. The CDR3 extends over 16 amino acids. Trimming took 6 bases from V and 7 from J; bases not matched to a gene: 7.

The V call is TRBV7-9, the J call TRBJ2-5; D unclear. The V end lost 3 bases, the J end lost 0 bases, and 14 bases lay between the germline ends. The CDR3 extends over 16 amino acids. The germline CDR1 and CDR2 sequences are SEHNR and FQNEAQ (reference sequence). The CDR3 region has the DNA TGTGCCAGCAGCTTCTTGGGGAACCCCCACCAAGAGACCCAGTACTTC. The encoded protein is CASSFLGNPHQETQYF.

For the CDR3, the DNA is TGTGCCAGCAGTACAGGGGGCTATCAGCCCCAGCATTTT. This gives the protein CASSTGGYQPQHF. V usage is TRBV6-6 and J usage is TRBJ1-5; TRBD1 matches at 9 bases. Germline V gene lookup returns CDR1 MNHNY and CDR2 SVGAGI (reference sequence). Trimming at V came to 5 bases and at J to 5 bases, leaving 1 base not matched to a gene. The CDR3 totals 13 residues.

The gene calls are TRBV24-1 and TRBJ1-1, with 8 positions matching TRBD1. Germline V CDR1 and CDR2: KGHDR, SFDVKD. The ends lost 7 bases at V and 1 base at J; junction bases unmatched: 7. The CDR3 has 15 residues. The CDR3 bases are TGTGCCACCAGACAACAGGGGGATGAGAACACTGAAGCTTTCTTT. This encodes CATRQQGDENTEAFF.